Presented here are 13 T cell receptor beta chains from one specimen sequenced in a study of blood T cell repertoires in COVID-19. Sequencing used immunoSEQ multiplex PCR; TCRdb keeps in-frame clones, though not all of them. The data show around 230,000 clones, 89% seen once. Sequenced sample: PBMCs or T cells enriched from blood (not recorded which). The origin of the receptors is a woman younger than 45 with acute COVID-19.

The CDR3 DNA reads TGTGCCAGCTCACCGGGGGGCATTCAGTACTTC. It specifies CASSPGGIQYF. The J gene is TRBJ2-4, the V gene TRBV18; possible D gene TRBD2, 6 bases. The CDR3 is 11 residues long. Per germline, CDR1 KGHSH and CDR2 LQKENI. Trimming removed 3 bases at V and 9 bases at J, with 6 bases between.

V usage is TRBV3-1 (or the pseudogene TRBV3-2) and J usage is TRBJ1-1; D may be TRBD1 (5 bases). This CDR3 region has 14 residues. V shed 3 bases and J shed 1 base, with 9 bases lying between them. Per germline, CDR1 LGHDT and CDR2 YNNKEL (reference sequence). This chain's CDR3 is CASSQYGQNTEAFF. In DNA form, the CDR3 reads TGTGCCAGCAGCCAGTACGGACAGAACACTGAAGCTTTCTTT.

The chain carries TRBV12-3 or TRBV12-4 and TRBJ1-1; no clear D gene. The CDR3 extends over 13 amino acids. Trimming stripped 8 bases from V and 0 bases from J, with 10 bases between. Here the CDR3 DNA reads TGTGCCAGCCGTTATTTAGTGAACACTGAAGCTTTCTTT. Translation: CASRYLVNTEAFF.

To note about this clone: This same CDR3 is encoded by further DNA sequences in the sample. The chain carries TRBV7-8 and TRBJ2-7; 7 bases are shared with TRBD2. CDR1 SGHVS and CDR2 FQNEAQ come from the germline V gene. The CDR3 totals 14 residues. V shed 1 base and J 3 bases; nucleotides not matched to a gene: 3. The CDR3 bases are TGTGCCAGCAGCTTAGGGCCGGGGGGCTACGAGCAGTACTTC. Translating it yields CASSLGPGGYEQYF.

This clone was seen more than once but under ten times. The CDR3 loop reads CATKAGGYTDTQYF. CDR3 in DNA: TGTGCCACCAAGGCGGGGGGATACACAGATACGCAGTATTTT. The chain joins TRBV15 to TRBJ2-3; TRBD2 agrees at 8 bases. CDR3 length: 14 amino acids. Trimming at V came to 7 bases and at J to 2 bases, leaving 5 bases not matched to a gene. Germline CDR1 is LNHNV and CDR2 is YYDKDF (reference sequence).

The chain carries TRBV15 and TRBJ1-5; TRBD1 might be the D (5 bases). The CDR3 loop spans 13 amino acids. CDR1 LNHNV and CDR2 YYDKDF come from the germline V gene (reference sequence). Between the trimmed V and J ends, which lost 0 bases and 7 bases, there was a span of 7 bases. The CDR3 DNA is TGTGCCACCAGCAGAGACAGGGAACAGCCCCAGCATTTT. Protein product: CATSRDREQPQHF.

The chain carries TRBV15 and TRBJ1-5; weak D call: TRBD1 (6 bases). The CDR3 runs 17 residues. Germline loops: CDR1 LNHNV, CDR2 YYDKDF (reference sequence). The V and J ends lost 0 bases and 3 bases respectively, with 15 bases between them. For the CDR3, the DNA is TGTGCCACCAGCAGAGATTGGGGGCCAGGGTCCAATCAGCCCCAGCATTTT. Translated, it gives CATSRDWGPGSNQPQHF.

As DNA, the CDR3 is TGTGCCAGCTCACCAAGGGTCGGGACAGGTGGCTCCTACGAGCAGTACTTC. Its translation: CASSPRVGTGGSYEQYF. V gene TRBV18 combines with J gene TRBJ2-7; 8 bases map to TRBD1. There are 17 residues in the CDR3. Trimming removed 2 bases from V and 0 bases from J; junction bases left unmatched: 9. The germline V gene has CDR1 KGHSH and CDR2 LQKENI.

The chain employs TRBV7-2 and TRBJ1-4; TRBD1 might be the D (5 bases). The CDR3 spans 16 residues. The V gene's germline CDR1 is SGHTA and CDR2 FQGNSA. Between the trimmed V and J ends, which lost 0 bases and 7 bases, there was a span of 15 bases. The CDR3 nucleotides are TGTGCCAGCAGCTTAGCGGTGGGGCCCGGGCCTGAAAAACTGTTTTTT. Translation gives CASSLAVGPGPEKLFF.

V and J are TRBV19 and TRBJ2-2; TRBD1 matches at 7 bases. In germline, CDR1 is LNHDA, CDR2 SQIVND (reference sequence). The CDR3 is made up of 17 amino acids. The trim removed 9 bases at V and 1 base at J, leaving 14 bases unmatched. The CDR3 region has the DNA TGTGCCAGCCTACAGGGGCCCGGAGACAGGAACACCGGGGAGCTGTTTTTT. Translating gives CASLQGPGDRNTGELFF.

This chain links TRBV6-5 with TRBJ1-5, with 7 bases lining up with TRBD1. The CDR3 has 15 residues. J was trimmed by 0 bases and V by 6 bases; bases with no gene match: 5. Germline V gene data show CDR1 as MNHEY and CDR2 as SVGAGI. The CDR3 sequence: CASRPRQGSNQPQHF. CDR3 DNA sequence: TGTGCCAGCAGGCCTCGACAGGGTAGCAATCAGCCCCAGCATTTT.

This chain links TRBV6-5 with TRBJ1-2, with TRBD1 matching over 9 bases. The trim removed 0 bases at V and 14 bases at J, leaving 4 bases unmatched. The CDR3 is 12 residues long. Germline V lookup: CDR1 MNHEY, CDR2 SVGAGI. The CDR3 region has the DNA TGTGCCAGCAGTTACTCACAGGGGGCGCCGACCTTC. As protein: CASSYSQGAPTF.

This chain joins TRBV10-3 and TRBJ1-2, with 10 bases fitting TRBD1. The CDR3 extends over 17 amino acids. Germline values: CDR1 ENHRY, CDR2 SYGVKD. Germline trimming cut 5 bases from V and 3 bases from J; bases unmatched to any gene: 12. CDR3 loop: CAISLTTGTGDDYGYTF. The CDR3 region has the DNA TGTGCCATCAGTCTAACCACCGGGACAGGGGATGACTATGGCTACACCTTC.